The rows below give T cell receptor beta chains drawn from one sample of a study of human T cells and chemical hapten exposure. TCRdb analysed the RACE reads with MiXCR anew, one entry per CDR3 protein. The sample includes 350,000 to 450,000 distinct CDR3 sequences, approximately 5.1% of them seen just once. The sequencing used whole blood, collected in connection with sensitization to the hapten diphenylcyclopropenone (DPC). The origin of the receptors is a woman in her forties or fifties with alopecia areata. Some clones in this sample may be carry-over from other donors' samples. The CDR3 runs from the conserved cysteine through the conserved F or W. D genes are given only for firm matches. Size tells how often a clone was seen (once, few, many) or the class of an expanded clone, and some rows leave it out.

j_gene,d_gene,abundance,v_gene,CDR3aa,CDR3nt
TRBJ2-4,NA,many,TRBV5-1,CASTESGTNIQYF,TGCGCCAGCACTGAGAGTGGCACAAACATTCAGTACTTC
TRBJ1-5,NA,many,TRBV21-1,CASSRWTGENSNQPQHF,TGTGCCAGCAGCAGATGGACAGGGGAAAACAGCAATCAGCCCCAGCATTTT
TRBJ1-1,TRBD1,NA,TRBV29-1,CSVEDDGTGPEAFF,TGCAGCGTTGAAGATGACGGGACAGGACCTGAAGCTTTCTTT
TRBJ1-5,NA,few,TRBV24-1,CATSDLNQPQHF,TGTGCCACCAGTGATTTAAACCAGCCCCAGCATTTT
TRBJ1-5,TRBD1,many,TRBV7-8,CASSPGGFGNQPQHF,TGTGCCAGCAGCCCAGGGGGCTTCGGTAATCAGCCCCAGCATTTT
TRBJ2-1,NA,many,TRBV11-2,CASSSGGAIYNEQFF,TGTGCCAGCAGCTCTGGGGGGGCCATCTACAATGAGCAGTTCTTC
TRBJ1-1,NA,many,TRBV6-5,CASSYSGGGGTEAFF,TGTGCCAGCAGTTACTCAGGGGGAGGGGGCACTGAAGCTTTCTTT
TRBJ2-3,NA,few,TRBV27,CASTPLGYTDTQYF,TGTGCCAGCACCCCTTTAGGCTACACAGATACGCAGTATTTT
TRBJ1-3,TRBD1,few,TRBV29-1,CSVAGTEGNTIYF,TGCAGCGTAGCCGGGACAGAGGGAAACACCATATATTTT
TRBJ2-2,NA,many,TRBV5-1,CASSAGTTNTGELFF,TGCGCCAGCAGCGCCGGGACAACAAACACCGGGGAGCTGTTTTTT
TRBJ2-1,NA,many,TRBV29-1,CSVYPINEQFF,TGCAGCGTTTACCCCATCAATGAGCAGTTCTTC
TRBJ2-7,TRBD2,few,TRBV13,CASSLTSSGLYEQYF,TGTGCCAGCAGCTTAACGTCTAGCGGGTTGTACGAGCAGTACTTC
TRBJ1-5,NA,many,TRBV6-2/TRBV6-3,CASNLDRGANNQPQHF,TGTGCCAGCAACTTGGACAGAGGGGCGAACAATCAGCCCCAGCATTTT
TRBJ2-3,NA,NA,TRBV2,CANQDSSTDTQYF,TGTGCCAACCAGGACAGCTCCACAGATACGCAGTATTTT
TRBJ1-6,NA,many,TRBV4-1,CASSQDPGQLNSPLHF,TGCGCCAGCAGCCAAGATCCCGGACAGCTTAATTCACCCCTCCACTTT
TRBJ1-2,NA,many,TRBV5-6,CASSLAGGSYGYTF,TGTGCCAGCAGCTTGGCTGGAGGTTCCTATGGCTACACCTTC
TRBJ2-3,NA,many,TRBV3-1,CASSPQQGVGQYF,TGTGCCAGCAGCCCCCAACAGGGCGTTGGGCAGTATTTT
TRBJ2-1,NA,NA,TRBV12-1,CASTPGTTHNEQFF,TGTGCCAGCACCCCCGGGACTACTCACAATGAGCAGTTCTTC
TRBJ1-4,NA,many,TRBV6-6,CASSPRGAGVTNEKLFF,TGTGCCAGCAGCCCCCGGGGGGCAGGGGTGACTAATGAAAAACTGTTTTTT
TRBJ2-6,NA,NA,TRBV11-2,CASSFLQASSGANVLTF,TGTGCCAGCAGCTTTTTACAAGCGTCCTCTGGGGCCAACGTCCTGACTTTC
TRBJ2-3,NA,many,TRBV14,CASSSGPDTDTQYF,TGTGCCAGCAGCTCGGGACCTGACACAGATACGCAGTATTTT
TRBJ2-2,NA,many,TRBV6-6,CASSYRERDTGELFF,TGTGCCAGCAGTTATCGGGAAAGAGACACCGGGGAGCTGTTTTTT
TRBJ2-3,NA,NA,TRBV9,CASSVGHRDTTSTDTQYF,TGTGCCAGCAGCGTAGGGCACCGGGACACAACCAGCACAGATACGCAGTATTTT
TRBJ1-4,NA,few,TRBV18,CASSPTAAGTEKLFF,TGTGCCAGCTCACCAACGGCCGCAGGGACTGAAAAACTGTTTTTT
TRBJ2-5,NA,few,TRBV11-2,CASSFSDGGQETQYF,TGTGCCAGCAGCTTTTCTGACGGAGGCCAAGAGACCCAGTACTTC
TRBJ2-6,NA,few,TRBV5-1,CASSLTPGHRVAGANVLTF,TGCGCCAGCAGCTTAACCCCGGGACACCGTGTGGCTGGGGCCAACGTCCTGACTTTC
TRBJ1-1,TRBD1,once,TRBV5-4,CASSLWDRVNTEAFF,TGTGCCAGCAGCTTGTGGGACAGGGTGAACACTGAAGCTTTCTTT
TRBJ1-1,NA,many,TRBV7-9,CASSSTPANTEAFF,TGTGCCAGCAGTTCTACGCCGGCGAACACTGAAGCTTTCTTT
TRBJ2-1,TRBD2,few,TRBV12-3/TRBV12-4,CASSPLAGSRRTGNEQFF,TGTGCCAGCAGTCCTCTAGCGGGGTCCCGCCGTACCGGGAATGAGCAGTTCTTC
TRBJ2-1,NA,NA,TRBV5-1,CASSSLEGRLAKNEQFF,TGCGCCAGCAGTTCTCTAGAGGGGCGGCTAGCGAAGAATGAGCAGTTCTTC
TRBJ2-5,NA,few,TRBV2,CASKVGGQETQYF,TGTGCCAGCAAGGTCGGGGGGCAGGAGACCCAGTACTTC
TRBJ2-7,TRBD2,few,TRBV28,CASSLWRAGGDHEQYF,TGTGCCAGCAGTTTATGGAGAGCGGGAGGTGACCACGAGCAGTACTTC
TRBJ2-4,NA,NA,TRBV5-1,CASSLEGVGAKNIQYF,TGCGCCAGCAGCTTGGAAGGAGTCGGAGCCAAAAACATTCAGTACTTC
TRBJ2-4,NA,few,TRBV7-9,CASSLGTDNIQYF,TGTGCCAGCAGCTTAGGAACCGATAACATTCAGTACTTC
TRBJ1-2,NA,many,TRBV5-4,CASSFRQIYGYTF,TGTGCCAGCAGCTTTCGACAGATCTATGGCTACACCTTC
TRBJ2-4,NA,few,TRBV5-5,CASTVTLAKNIQYF,TGTGCCAGCACCGTCACGTTAGCCAAAAACATTCAGTACTTC
TRBJ2-3,TRBD2,many,TRBV12-3/TRBV12-4,CASSLAGGQTDTQYF,TGTGCCAGCAGCCTAGCGGGGGGGCAGACAGATACGCAGTATTTT
TRBJ2-3,NA,many,TRBV3-1,CASSQDSRVLGDTQYF,TGTGCCAGCAGCCAAGATTCCCGGGTCTTAGGGGATACGCAGTATTTT
TRBJ1-5,NA,many,TRBV7-8,CASSLSGGSNQPQHF,TGTGCCAGCAGCTTATCCGGCGGGAGCAATCAGCCCCAGCATTTT
TRBJ2-2,TRBD2,NA,TRBV6-5,CASSRLASGELFF,TGTGCCAGCAGCCGACTAGCGAGCGGGGAGCTGTTTTTT
TRBJ2-1,NA,few,TRBV5-6,CASSLGQLPYNEQFF,TGTGCCAGCAGCTTAGGGCAGCTACCCTACAATGAGCAGTTCTTC
TRBJ2-5,NA,NA,TRBV6-6,CASIGFGAAQETQYF,TGTGCCAGCATAGGCTTCGGGGCCGCTCAAGAGACCCAGTACTTC
TRBJ2-7,NA,NA,TRBV15,CATSREGLTYEQYF,TGTGCCACCAGCAGAGAAGGTCTGACCTACGAGCAGTACTTC
TRBJ1-1,TRBD1,few,TRBV15,CATSGDRGDPNTEAFF,TGTGCCACCAGCGGGGACAGGGGGGACCCGAACACTGAAGCTTTCTTT
TRBJ2-5,TRBD2,many,TRBV18,CASSPNERGGPGQETQYF,TGTGCCAGCTCACCAAACGAGCGGGGGGGCCCAGGTCAAGAGACCCAGTACTTC
TRBJ1-2,NA,many,TRBV20-1,CSAPRTGDGYTF,TGCAGTGCTCCCCGGACGGGCGATGGCTACACCTTC
TRBJ2-3,TRBD2,many,TRBV29-1,CSVVLAGDTQYF,TGCAGCGTTGTACTAGCGGGGGATACGCAGTATTTT
TRBJ2-7,NA,few,TRBV5-1,CASSLAIGGEQYF,TGCGCCAGCAGCTTGGCCATCGGAGGGGAGCAGTACTTC
TRBJ2-2,NA,many,TRBV24-1,CATSPAETGELFF,TGTGCCACCAGTCCCGCGGAGACCGGGGAGCTGTTTTTT
TRBJ2-5,NA,many,TRBV18,CASSNIEETQYF,TGTGCCAGCTCGAATATAGAAGAGACCCAGTACTTC
TRBJ2-3,NA,few,TRBV7-2,CASDWGGAGDTQYF,TGTGCCAGCGATTGGGGGGGGGCCGGAGATACGCAGTATTTT
TRBJ1-5,NA,NA,TRBV19,CASSITINQPQHF,TGTGCCAGTAGTATTACAATCAATCAGCCCCAGCATTTT
TRBJ2-5,TRBD1,many,TRBV7-9,CASSPEGAVQETQYF,TGTGCCAGCAGCCCTGAGGGGGCGGTCCAAGAGACCCAGTACTTC
TRBJ2-1,NA,few,TRBV28,CASSLLAPADHNEQFF,TGTGCCAGCAGTTTATTGGCCCCGGCAGATCACAATGAGCAGTTCTTC
TRBJ1-6,TRBD1,few,TRBV20-1,CSARDTGVINSPLHF,TGCAGTGCTAGAGATACAGGGGTTATCAATTCACCCCTCCACTTT
TRBJ2-3,TRBD2,many,TRBV7-2,CASSPQTSGWDTQYF,TGTGCCAGCAGCCCCCAGACTAGCGGCTGGGATACGCAGTATTTT
TRBJ2-3,NA,many,TRBV7-3,CASSPHGGDTQYF,TGTGCCAGCAGCCCACATGGGGGAGATACGCAGTATTTT
TRBJ2-7,NA,NA,TRBV2,CASSERDFKEQYF,TGTGCCAGCAGTGAAAGGGACTTCAAGGAGCAGTACTTC
TRBJ2-3,TRBD2,NA,TRBV29-1,CSVDGSGSTDTQYF,TGCAGCGTTGATGGTAGCGGGAGCACAGATACGCAGTATTTT